This passage covers 28 T cell receptor beta chains from one sample sequenced in a study of blood T cell repertoires in COVID-19. This table comes from immunoSEQ multiplex PCR, and its TCRdb copy is limited to in-frame clones, with some not included. The sample has about 150,000 clones, roughly 82% seen once. The sequencing sample was made of peripheral blood. The receptors here all came from a man in his 70s with acute or convalescent COVID-19.

The J gene is TRBJ2-5, the V gene TRBV7-3, with 8 positions matching TRBD1. Germline CDR1 and CDR2: SGHTA and FQGTGA. With V trimmed by 3 bases and J by 6 bases, 3 bases remained unmatched. This CDR3 is built from 13 residues. The CDR3 sequence is CASSFTGGKTQYF. As DNA, the CDR3 is TGTGCCAGCAGCTTCACAGGGGGAAAGACCCAGTACTTC.

V is TRBV7-3 and J is TRBJ2-1, with 9 positions matching TRBD1. Trimming at V came to 5 bases and at J to 9 bases, leaving 17 bases not matched to a gene. The CDR3 has 17 amino acids. CDR1 is SGHTA, CDR2 FQGTGA, per germline. The CDR3, as DNA: TGTGCCAGCAGCCCTATACCCCCCGGGACAGGGTTGGGTGAGCAGTTCTTC. Translation gives CASSPIPPGTGLGEQFF.

The V and J genes are TRBV5-5 and TRBJ1-4; tentatively, D is TRBD1 (5 bases). Germline lookup yields CDR1 SGHKS and CDR2 YYEKEE (reference sequence). V was shortened by 4 bases and J by 6 bases, with 16 bases between the two germline ends. CDR3 length: 15 amino acids. The CDR3 reads CASSPVGGLDEKLFF. The CDR3 DNA sequence: TGTGCCAGCAGCCCGGTCGGGGGGTTGGATGAAAAACTGTTTTTT.

The gene calls are TRBV3-1 (or the pseudogene TRBV3-2) and TRBJ2-1; 10 bases align to TRBD2. Looked up from germline, CDR1 is LGHDT and CDR2 is YNNKEL (reference sequence). J was trimmed by 2 bases and V by 1 base; bases with no gene match: 2. The CDR3 consists of 16 residues. The CDR3 sequence: CASSQVSGRAYNEQFF. CDR3 bases: TGTGCCAGCAGCCAAGTGAGCGGGAGGGCCTACAATGAGCAGTTCTTC.

The rearrangement uses TRBV5-4 and TRBJ1-1; D perhaps matches TRBD1 (5 bases). CDR1 SGHNT and CDR2 YYREEE come from the germline V gene (reference sequence). CDR3 length equals 14 residues. V was trimmed by 1 base and J by 0 bases, leaving 7 bases between them. DNA for the CDR3: TGTGCCAGCAGCTTGCAGGGTATGAACACTGAAGCTTTCTTT. Its translation: CASSLQGMNTEAFF.

This clone was observed a single time. J is TRBJ2-3 and V is TRBV18, with a possible D match to TRBD2 (6 bases). Per germline, CDR1 KGHSH and CDR2 LQKENI. The germline V and J ends were trimmed by 1 base and 3 bases, with 14 bases remaining between them. The CDR3 is 16 residues long. CDR3 nucleotides: TGTGCCAGCTCACCACGGGACTCAGGAGGGACAGATACGCAGTATTTT. Translation: CASSPRDSGGTDTQYF.

The chain has TRBV18 and TRBJ1-4, with D possibly TRBD1 on 6 matching bases. Germline loops: CDR1 KGHSH, CDR2 LQKENI. V was trimmed by 6 bases and J by 0 bases, leaving 14 bases between them. The CDR3 loop spans 16 amino acids. CDR3 protein: CASSTRGAATNEKLFF. CDR3 nucleotide sequence: TGTGCCAGCTCGACACGGGGGGCCGCAACTAATGAAAAACTGTTTTTT.

A single count supports this clone. The CDR3 region is CASSFGWTGERTNYGYTF. The CDR3 DNA reads as TGCGCCAGCAGCTTTGGGTGGACAGGGGAGAGGACGAACTATGGCTACACCTTC. The rearrangement uses TRBV5-1 and TRBJ1-2; 9 positions match TRBD1. V was pared by 2 bases and J by 2 bases, with 13 bases of the junction left unmatched. The V gene's germline CDR1 is SGHRS and CDR2 YFSETQ. This CDR3 contains 18 residues.

The chain combines TRBV10-2 with TRBJ2-7; 9 positions match TRBD1. Germline V gene data show CDR1 as WSHSY and CDR2 as SAAADI. This CDR3 has 15 residues. V lost 9 bases, J lost 1 base, and 10 bases stayed unmatched. CDR3 sequence reads: CASSPRDRGSYEQYF. The CDR3 DNA reads TGCGCCAGTTCGCCCCGAGACAGGGGGTCCTACGAGCAGTACTTC.

For this clone: Other DNA sequences of this sample code for an identical CDR3. The V and J genes are TRBV5-1 and TRBJ2-1; 7 bases map to TRBD2. Germline trimming cut 4 bases from V and 0 bases from J; bases unmatched to any gene: 4. Germline V gives CDR1 SGHRS, CDR2 YFSETQ. This CDR3 is 15 amino acids long. The CDR3 protein is CASSGGGSSYNEQFF. The CDR3 DNA reads TGCGCCAGCAGCGGGGGAGGGAGCTCCTACAATGAGCAGTTCTTC.

Of note for this clone: This sample also contains other DNA sequences that code for the same CDR3. The V call is TRBV5-1, the J call TRBJ2-7, with D maybe TRBD2 (6 bases). Per germline, CDR1 SGHRS and CDR2 YFSETQ. Trimming took off 3 bases at V and 2 bases at J, with 15 bases between the two ends. The CDR3 spans 15 residues. The CDR3 loop reads CASSSEGPGAYEQYF. The CDR3, as DNA: TGCGCCAGCAGCTCCGAAGGACCGGGAGCCTACGAGCAGTACTTC.

This sequence joins TRBV5-4 and TRBJ1-6; D ambiguous. V was trimmed by 5 bases and J by 0 bases, leaving 12 bases between them. The CDR3 is made up of 16 amino acids. Germline assignment: CDR1 SGHNT and CDR2 YYREEE (reference sequence). CDR3 nucleotides: TGTGCCAGCAGTCTGGACGGGAGCTCCTATAATTCACCCCTCCACTTT. It codes for CASSLDGSSYNSPLHF.

V is TRBV5-1 and J is TRBJ2-2, with a tentative D call TRBD2 (6 bases). Germline-derived CDR1 and CDR2 are SGHRS and YFSETQ. V lost 0 bases and J 3 bases, leaving 12 bases between the germline ends. The CDR3 sequence is 16 residues long. The CDR3 DNA reads TGCGCCAGCAGCTTGGATGGCGGAGGGGACACCGGGGAGCTGTTTTTT. Amino acid sequence: CASSLDGGGDTGELFF.

The chain is built from TRBV19 and TRBJ1-2; 8 bases map to TRBD1. This CDR3 region has 14 residues. CDR1 LNHDA and CDR2 SQIVND come from the germline V gene (reference sequence). The ends lost 8 bases at V and 4 bases at J; junction bases unmatched: 9. CDR3 residues: CASVGQGGGYGYTF. CDR3 nucleotides: TGTGCCAGTGTAGGACAGGGAGGAGGCTATGGCTACACCTTC.

The chain employs TRBV4-1 and TRBJ2-5; 7 bases map to TRBD1. CDR1 MGHRA and CDR2 YSYEKL come from the germline V gene. CDR3 length equals 16 residues. The J segment lost 2 bases and the V segment lost 0 bases, leaving 6 bases of the junction unmatched. The CDR3 sequence: CASSQDFGTAQETQYF. The CDR3 DNA is TGCGCCAGCAGCCAAGATTTTGGGACAGCGCAAGAGACCCAGTACTTC.

This chain joins TRBV27 and TRBJ2-7; TRBD2 aligns across 7 bases. The V segment lost 5 bases and the J segment 1 base; nucleotides outside the gene matches: 14. The CDR3 spans 17 residues. The germline CDR1 and CDR2 sequences are MNHEY and SMNVEV (reference sequence). In DNA form, the CDR3 reads TGTGCCAGCAGTGCCAATTATGGTAGCGGGCATTCCTACGAGCAGTACTTC. It specifies CASSANYGSGHSYEQYF.

This chain links TRBV4-1 with TRBJ1-5; D is possibly TRBD1 (6 bases). The CDR3 spans 15 residues. Trimming stripped 4 bases from V and 3 bases from J, with 13 bases between. Germline V gene sequence: CDR1 MGHRA, CDR2 YSYEKL. This CDR3 is CASSPGQNLNQPQHF. The CDR3, as DNA: TGCGCCAGCAGCCCAGGACAGAACCTCAATCAGCCCCAGCATTTT.

CDR3 DNA sequence: TGTGCCAGCAGTTACCAGACCGCCGGCGGCCAAGAGACCCAGTACTTC. Translating it yields CASSYQTAGGQETQYF. The chain uses TRBV28 and TRBJ2-5; D not certain. The CDR3 runs 16 residues. Trimming shortened V by 4 bases and J by 1 base, and 16 bases separated the two germline ends. Germline V gene lookup returns CDR1 MDHEN and CDR2 SYDVKM.

This clone was observed a single time. The chain is built from TRBV5-4 and TRBJ2-1, with a tentative D call TRBD1 (6 bases). V dropped 0 bases and J dropped 7 bases, with 11 bases sitting between them. The CDR3 is 14 residues long. Per germline, CDR1 SGHNT and CDR2 YYREEE (reference sequence). The CDR3 DNA sequence: TGTGCCAGCAGCTTGGCACAGGGTAGGAATGAGCAGTTCTTC. It encodes CASSLAQGRNEQFF.

The chain has TRBV5-4 and TRBJ2-3; TRBD2 matches at 8 bases. The V gene's germline CDR1 is SGHNT and CDR2 YYREEE (reference sequence). The CDR3 runs 16 residues. V dropped 3 bases and J dropped 2; count of bases not matched to a gene: 8. CDR3 bases: TGTGCCAGCAGCTCCATCGGACTAGCCGCCACAGATACGCAGTATTTT. Translated: CASSSIGLAATDTQYF.

Only one count was recorded for this clone. This chain links TRBV28 with TRBJ1-1; D remains unclear. V shed 8 bases and J shed 1 base, with 5 bases lying between them. Looked up from germline, CDR1 is MDHEN and CDR2 is SYDVKM. This CDR3 comprises 11 residues. For the CDR3, the DNA is TGTGCCAGCCATAGGAACACTGAAGCTTTCTTT. Protein sequence: CASHRNTEAFF.

The V call is TRBV9, the J call TRBJ2-1, with 7 bases identical to TRBD2. The trim removed 2 bases at V and 9 bases at J, leaving 5 bases unmatched. Germline loops: CDR1 SGDLS, CDR2 YYNGEE. This CDR3 comprises 13 residues. CDR3 protein: CASSVGTKGEQFF. CDR3 bases: TGTGCCAGCAGCGTTGGGACTAAGGGTGAGCAGTTCTTC.

The chain has TRBV19 and TRBJ2-3; no clear D. The CDR3 consists of 12 residues. CDR1 and CDR2 from the germline V gene are LNHDA and SQIVND (reference sequence). V shed 5 bases and J shed 4 bases, with 7 bases lying between them. The CDR3 DNA reads as TGTGCCAGTAGTCCGAGAGCAGATACGCAGTATTTT. It is translated as CASSPRADTQYF.

J is TRBJ2-7 and V is TRBV6-5, with 8 bases matching TRBD1. Germline CDR1 and CDR2: MNHEY and SVGAGI. The CDR3 is 12 residues long. V was clipped by 4 bases and J by 9 bases; unmatched bases: 5. CDR3 DNA: TGTGCCAGCAGTTCCCGGGACAGGTGGCAGTACTTC. Translation gives CASSSRDRWQYF.

This rearrangement joins TRBV12-3 or TRBV12-4 to TRBJ2-7, with D unclear. Trimming stripped 2 bases from V and 4 bases from J, with 6 bases between. This CDR3 has 12 amino acids. The chain's CDR3 is CASSLQLYEQYF. The CDR3 DNA sequence: TGTGCCAGCAGTTTACAATTGTACGAGCAGTACTTC.

In DNA, the CDR3 is TGTGCCACCAGCGCGCCGGACAGGGGCATGAACACTGAAGCTTTCTTT. It codes for CATSAPDRGMNTEAFF. This chain uses TRBV15 with TRBJ1-1; 9 bases agree with TRBD1. The germline V gene encodes CDR1 LNHNV and CDR2 YYDKDF (reference sequence). The CDR3 has 16 residues. J gave up 0 bases and V 5 bases, and 7 bases lay outside the gene matches.

As concerns this clone: This sample includes further DNA sequences coding for the same CDR3. This chain uses TRBV19 with TRBJ1-5, with D possibly being TRBD1 (5 bases). The CDR3 totals 14 residues. Deletions cut 5 bases from V and 0 bases from J, with 8 bases between. Germline V lookup: CDR1 LNHDA, CDR2 SQIVND (reference sequence). This chain's CDR3 is CASSLQGSNQPQHF. CDR3 nucleotide sequence: TGTGCCAGTAGTCTCCAGGGTAGCAATCAGCCCCAGCATTTT. The whole variable domain, filled in from reference TRBV19 and TRBJ1-5, reads DGGITQSPKYLFRKEGQNVTLSCEQNLNHDAMYWYRQDPGQGLRLIYYSQIVNDFQKGDIAEGYSVSREKKESFPLTVTSAQKNPTAFYLCASSLQGSNQPQHFGDGTRLSIL.

The chain employs TRBV5-1 and TRBJ2-7; 9 bases agree with TRBD1. The CDR3 is 14 amino acids. The V and J ends lost 3 bases and 5 bases, in that order; junction bases with no gene match: 6. Germline-derived CDR1 and CDR2 are SGHRS and YFSETQ. The CDR3 DNA is TGCGCCAGCAGCTACGGGGACAGGGAGAACGAGCAGTACTTC. As protein: CASSYGDRENEQYF.